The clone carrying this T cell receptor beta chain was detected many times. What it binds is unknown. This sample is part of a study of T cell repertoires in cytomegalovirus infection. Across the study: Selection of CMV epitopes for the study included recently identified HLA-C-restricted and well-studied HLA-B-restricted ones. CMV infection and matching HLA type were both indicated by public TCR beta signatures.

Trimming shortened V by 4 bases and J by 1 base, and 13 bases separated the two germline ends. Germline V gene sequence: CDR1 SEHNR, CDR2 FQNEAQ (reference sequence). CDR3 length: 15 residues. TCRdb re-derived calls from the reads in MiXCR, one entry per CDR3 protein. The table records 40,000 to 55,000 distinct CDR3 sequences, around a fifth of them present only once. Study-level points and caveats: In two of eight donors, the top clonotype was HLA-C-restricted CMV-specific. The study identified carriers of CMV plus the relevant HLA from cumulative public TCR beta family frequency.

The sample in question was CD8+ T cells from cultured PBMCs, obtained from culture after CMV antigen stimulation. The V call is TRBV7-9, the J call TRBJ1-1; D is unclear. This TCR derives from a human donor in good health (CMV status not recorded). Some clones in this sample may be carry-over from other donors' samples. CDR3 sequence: CASSSLTAANTEAFF. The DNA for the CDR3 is TGTGCCAGCAGCTCCCTTACAGCGGCGAACACTGAAGCTTTCTTT.